Below are 24 T cell receptor beta chains sequenced from a single sample in a study of cytomegalovirus exposure and HLA in healthy donors. The data were produced by immunoSEQ multiplex PCR, yet TCRdb's version contains in-frame clones alone and is incomplete. The table includes more than 95,000 clones, about 88% detected once. The sample was PBMCs. The receptors come from a woman under 30 in good health and CMV-seropositive.

This chain uses TRBV19 with TRBJ2-7; a weak D match, TRBD1 (5 bases). The CDR3 has 15 amino acids. Germline V gene lookup returns CDR1 LNHDA and CDR2 SQIVND (reference sequence). V was trimmed by 5 bases and J by 3 bases, leaving 17 bases between them. The CDR3 loop reads CASSPGPGIGYEQYF. The CDR3 DNA follows: TGTGCCAGTAGTCCCGGCCCAGGGATAGGCTACGAGCAGTACTTC.

This clone was seen only once. The V and J genes are TRBV9 and TRBJ1-4; tentatively, D is TRBD1 (5 bases). Trimming pared 0 bases from V and 7 bases from J, leaving 13 bases between. Germline CDR1 is SGDLS and CDR2 is YYNGEE. The CDR3 totals 15 residues. The DNA for the CDR3 is TGTGCCAGCAGCGTAGAGGCGGGGCGGAGTGAAAAACTGTTTTTT. Amino acids: CASSVEAGRSEKLFF.

The chain combines TRBV9 with TRBJ2-7, with D possibly being TRBD2 (5 bases). This CDR3 comprises 14 residues. The germline CDR1 and CDR2 sequences are SGDLS and YYNGEE. The germline V and J ends were trimmed by 4 bases and 0 bases, with 11 bases remaining between them. In DNA, the CDR3 is TGTGCCAGCAGCCCCCGGGGTGACTCCTACGAGCAGTACTTC. The encoded protein is CASSPRGDSYEQYF.

The J gene is TRBJ2-5, the V gene TRBV21-1; the table's D call TRBD2 went unverified against the DNA. TRBV21-1 is described as a pseudogene. The CDR3 totals 14 residues. Here the CDR3 reads CASSKSLVEETQYF. CDR3 bases: TGTGCCAGCAGCAAATCTCTAGTCGAAGAGACCCAGTACTTC.

Remarks on this clone: Sequence at one end of the junction differs from germline and may be a read error. The chain uses TRBV14 and TRBJ1-1; D gene unclear. The CDR3 loop spans 14 amino acids. CDR1 is SGHDN and CDR2 is FVKESK in the germline V gene. CDR3 DNA sequence: TGTGCCGGCAGCCCGTCTACCATGAACACTGAAGCTTTCTTT. Its protein product is CAGSPSTMNTEAFF.

The chain couples TRBV25-1 to TRBJ2-1; tentatively, D is TRBD1 (6 bases). Trimming removed 6 bases at V and 10 bases at J, with 13 bases between. The germline CDR1 and CDR2 sequences are MGHDK and SYGVNS. The CDR3 is 12 amino acids. CDR3 DNA: TGTGCCAGCAGAGCCTACAGGGACGAGCAGTTCTTC. Amino acids: CASRAYRDEQFF.

V gene TRBV9 combines with J gene TRBJ2-7, with D unclear. V was cut by 0 bases and J by 0 bases, with 7 bases left in between. CDR1 is SGDLS, CDR2 YYNGEE, per germline. The CDR3 length is 14 residues. The DNA of the CDR3 is TGTGCCAGCAGCGTAGACGTCAGCTCCTACGAGCAGTACTTC. Translated, it gives CASSVDVSSYEQYF.

The chain employs TRBV11-2 and TRBJ2-1; 7 nucleotides align to TRBD1. The trim removed 4 bases at V and 1 base at J, leaving 7 bases unmatched. This CDR3 comprises 16 residues. Germline V gives CDR1 SGHAT, CDR2 FQNNGV. DNA of the CDR3: TGTGCCAGCAGCTCCCGAATGGACAGGTCCTACAATGAGCAGTTCTTC. Its translation is CASSSRMDRSYNEQFF.

The V call is TRBV12-5, the J call TRBJ2-1; tentative D call: TRBD2 (5 bases). CDR1 is LGHNT and CDR2 is FRNRAP in the germline V gene. The CDR3 runs 13 residues. The V end was cut by 0 bases, the J end by 15 bases, with 15 bases between. The CDR3 sequence: CASGLVGEGGGFF. The DNA for the CDR3 is TGTGCTAGTGGTTTGGTAGGAGAGGGCGGCGGGTTCTTC.

This clone was detected once. The rearrangement links TRBV4-1 to TRBJ1-2; 8 nucleotides match TRBD1. Germline CDR1 and CDR2: MGHRA and YSYEKL. After removal of 6 bases from V and 2 bases from J, the junction contained 14 bases not matched to a gene. This CDR3 region has 17 residues. The DNA for the CDR3 is TGCGCCAGCAGGTCACCTGAGAGGGGACAGGCCAACTATGGCTACACCTTC. It encodes CASRSPERGQANYGYTF.

The chain joins TRBV11-2 to TRBJ2-7; D may be TRBD2 (7 bases). This CDR3 contains 16 residues. The germline CDR1 and CDR2 sequences are SGHAT and FQNNGV. Trimming cost V 5 bases and J 1 base, with 18 bases left between them. CDR3 region: CASSLRGGTPSYEQYF. The CDR3 DNA reads TGTGCCAGCAGCCTAAGGGGGGGGACACCTTCCTACGAGCAGTACTTC.

This rearrangement joins TRBV7-9 to TRBJ2-3, with 9 bases identical to TRBD2. The CDR3 totals 15 residues. Trimming took 6 bases from V and 4 from J; bases not matched to a gene: 8. Germline values: CDR1 SEHNR, CDR2 FQNEAQ (reference sequence). CDR3 in amino acids: CASRETAGGADTQYF. CDR3 DNA: TGTGCCAGCAGAGAAACAGCGGGAGGTGCAGATACGCAGTATTTT.

This chain connects TRBV4-1 to TRBJ1-6, with TRBD1 identical over 8 bases. This CDR3 comprises 18 residues. J gave up 7 bases and V 0 bases, and 11 bases lay outside the gene matches. Germline V lookup: CDR1 MGHRA, CDR2 YSYEKL. This CDR3 is CASSQDLARGTGNSPLHF. The DNA for the CDR3 is TGCGCCAGCAGCCAAGATTTGGCGCGCGGGACAGGCAATTCACCCCTCCACTTT.

The chain uses TRBV5-6 and TRBJ2-7; perhaps TRBD2 as D (5 bases). Germline V CDR1 and CDR2: SGHDT, YYEEEE. V was clipped by 0 bases and J by 3 bases, with 10 bases between them. The CDR3 consists of 14 residues. The CDR3 sequence: CASSLGGQSYEQYF. Written as DNA, the CDR3 is TGTGCCAGCAGCTTGGGCGGGCAGAGCTACGAGCAGTACTTC.

In this sample, this clone turned up once. The rearrangement links TRBV2 to TRBJ1-2; D gene ambiguous. The V gene lost 5 bases and the J gene lost 7 bases, with 11 bases spanning the gap. The CDR3 runs 12 residues. CDR1 is SNHLY, CDR2 FYNNEI, per germline. The CDR3, as DNA: TGTGCCAGCAGTCCGGGGTCAGCTGGCTACACCTTC. Its protein product is CASSPGSAGYTF.

V usage is TRBV7-3 and J usage is TRBJ2-1; the match to TRBD1 covers 9 bases. Germline trimming cut 5 bases from V and 4 bases from J; bases unmatched to any gene: 6. Looked up from germline, CDR1 is SGHTA and CDR2 is FQGTGA. CDR3 length: 15 amino acids. For the CDR3, the DNA is TGTGCCAGCAGCCTGGACAGGGGCCGATACAATGAGCAGTTCTTC. Encoded protein: CASSLDRGRYNEQFF. The full variable domain, with the rest looked up from reference TRBV7-3 and TRBJ2-1, is GAGVSQTPSNKVTEKGKYVELRCDPISGHTALYWYRQSLGQGPEFLIYFQGTGAADDSGLPNDRFFAVRPEGSVSTLKIQRTERGDSAVYLCASSLDRGRYNEQFFGPGTRLTVL.

This clone was observed a few times. This chain connects TRBV11-2 to TRBJ2-3; 9 nucleotides agree with TRBD1. Germline CDR1 is SGHAT and CDR2 is FQNNGV. J was trimmed by 8 bases and V by 5 bases; bases with no gene match: 14. The CDR3 has 16 residues. Here the CDR3 DNA reads TGTGCCAGCAGCACCGGACAGGGGAAGGGTTATGGTACGCAGTATTTT. The encoded protein is CASSTGQGKGYGTQYF.

The gene calls are TRBV7-9 and TRBJ2-1; tentative D call: TRBD1 (6 bases). The CDR3 spans 15 residues. Trimming shortened V by 3 bases and J by 4 bases, and 13 bases separated the two germline ends. Germline-derived CDR1 and CDR2 are SEHNR and FQNEAQ (reference sequence). Here the CDR3 DNA reads TGTGCCAGCAGCTTTCAGGGGACACCTTACAATGAGCAGTTCTTC. The encoded protein is CASSFQGTPYNEQFF.

The chain combines TRBV2 with TRBJ2-2; a weak D match, TRBD1 (5 bases). The V and J ends lost 5 bases and 0 bases respectively, with 16 bases between them. This CDR3 is built from 17 residues. Germline V gives CDR1 SNHLY, CDR2 FYNNEI. DNA for the CDR3: TGTGCCAGCAGTCGATCTAGGACATCTGCGAACACCGGGGAGCTGTTTTTT. This encodes CASSRSRTSANTGELFF.

The CDR3 protein is CSVRGQGNEKLFF. CDR3 nucleotide sequence: TGCAGCGTCCGAGGACAGGGTAATGAAAAACTGTTTTTT. V gene TRBV29-1 combines with J gene TRBJ1-4; 8 nucleotides match TRBD1. The V gene end was trimmed by 6 bases and the J gene end by 4 bases; junction bases not matched to a gene: 4. Looked up from germline, CDR1 is SQVTM and CDR2 is ANQGSEA. This CDR3 is built from 13 residues.

CDR3 sequence (DNA): TGTGCCAGCAGCTCCACCGAGCCAGATACGCAGTATTTT. Amino acids: CASSSTEPDTQYF. The chain couples TRBV5-4 to TRBJ2-3; D uncertain. V gave up 3 bases and J gave up 4 bases, with 9 bases separating them. CDR3 length: 13 amino acids. CDR1 is SGHNT, CDR2 YYREEE, per germline (reference sequence).

The chain's CDR3 is CASSQDRIGGGYTF. The CDR3 nucleotides are TGTGCCAGCAGCCAAGATCGAATAGGGGGCGGCTACACCTTC. The V gene is TRBV4-2, the J gene TRBJ1-2; TRBD1 aligns across 7 bases. CDR1 and CDR2 (germline): LGHNA, YNFKEQ. V lost 0 bases, J lost 8 bases, and 6 bases stayed unmatched. The CDR3 consists of 14 residues.

V and J are TRBV2 and TRBJ2-1; 11 positions match TRBD2. The V segment lost 8 bases and the J segment 3 bases; nucleotides outside the gene matches: 6. The germline CDR1 and CDR2 sequences are SNHLY and FYNNEI. CDR3 length: 15 residues. CDR3 region: CASPPGLADYNEQFF. CDR3 sequence (DNA): TGTGCCAGCCCCCCGGGACTAGCGGACTACAATGAGCAGTTCTTC.

V gene TRBV9 combines with J gene TRBJ2-7; a weak D match, TRBD1 (6 bases). Trimming took 3 bases from V and 0 from J, leaving 13 bases between them. Germline V CDR1 and CDR2: SGDLS, YYNGEE. This CDR3 comprises 15 residues. CDR3 sequence: CASSAQGGSSYEQYF. The CDR3 bases are TGTGCCAGCAGCGCCCAAGGGGGTAGCTCCTACGAGCAGTACTTC.